One sample yielded the 8 T cell receptor beta chains listed below, sequenced in a study of response to subunit inactivated influenza vaccine. TCRdb redid the calling of the RT-PCR reads with MiXCR, one entry per CDR3 protein. The sample has around 580,000 distinct CDR3 sequences, approximately 15% seen once. Sample: PBMCs from blood, taken 11 to 12 days after vaccination. Every receptor here comes from a man aged 45-65 years who received an inactivated influenza vaccine.

This clonotype has just a few counts. The chain joins TRBV23-1 to TRBJ2-5; TRBD1 might be the D (5 bases). TRBV23-1 is annotated as an ORF whose role is uncertain. Trimming took off 2 bases at V and 3 bases at J, with 13 bases between the two ends. The CDR3 totals 15 residues. The CDR3 nucleotides read TGCGCCAGCAGTCAAAAGACAGATAAAAAAGAGACCCAGTACTTC. It encodes CASSQKTDKKETQYF.

The chain joins TRBV7-3 to TRBJ2-1; TRBD2 matches at 14 bases. The CDR3 has 16 residues. Germline assignment: CDR1 SGHTA and CDR2 FQGTGA. V dropped 4 bases and J dropped 8; count of bases not matched to a gene: 7. The CDR3 coding sequence is TGTGCCAGCAGCTCTGGGACTAGCGGGAGTAGTGATGAGCAGTTCTTC. Translation: CASSSGTSGSSDEQFF.

The genes are TRBV11-2 and TRBJ2-7; D gene uncertain. From germline, CDR1 is SGHAT and CDR2 FQNNGV. Trimming took off 1 base at V and 2 bases at J, with 9 bases between the two ends. The CDR3 runs 14 residues. CDR3 sequence (DNA): TGTGCCAGCAGCTTAGGGGTCAGTACCTACGAGCAGTACTTC. Protein product: CASSLGVSTYEQYF. The whole variable domain, filled in from reference TRBV11-2 and TRBJ2-7, reads EAGVAQSPRYKIIEKRQSVAFWCNPISGHATLYWYQQILGQGPKLLIQFQNNGVVDDSQLPKDRFSAERLKGVDSTLKIQPAKLEDSAVYLCASSLGVSTYEQYFGPGTRLTVT.

This clonotype was counted between two and nine times. This chain's CDR3 is CATSREIVRTGNDEQYF. CDR3 sequence (DNA): TGTGCCACCAGCAGAGAGATAGTAAGGACAGGGAACGACGAGCAGTACTTC. This sequence joins TRBV15 and TRBJ2-7; 8 bases line up with TRBD1. Looked up from germline, CDR1 is LNHNV and CDR2 is YYDKDF (reference sequence). V lost 0 bases and J lost 5; bases outside the gene matches: 12. The CDR3 loop spans 17 amino acids. The full variable domain, with the rest looked up from reference TRBV15 and TRBJ2-7, is DAMVIQNPRYQVTQFGKPVTLSCSQTLNHNVMYWYQQKSSQAPKLLFHYYDKDFNNEADTPDNFQSRRPNTSFCFLDIRSPGLGDTAMYLCATSREIVRTGNDEQYFGPGTRLTVT.

This clonotype was recorded many times. The CDR3 DNA reads as TGTGCCAGCAGATTTGGATGGGGGGCCACCAATGAGCAGTTCTTC. Encoded protein: CASRFGWGATNEQFF. The chain employs TRBV12-3 or TRBV12-4 and TRBJ2-1, with D perhaps matching TRBD1 or TRBD2 (6 bases each). The CDR3 loop spans 15 amino acids. V lost 6 bases, J lost 6 bases, and 18 bases lay in between.

Only a few counts were recorded for this clonotype. The V and J genes are TRBV6-1 and TRBJ1-1; D gene unclear. The germline CDR1 and CDR2 sequences are MNHNS and SASEGT. V shed 6 bases and J shed 1 base, with 9 bases lying between them. This CDR3 comprises 13 residues. This CDR3 is CASRSGKNTEAFF. CDR3 bases: TGTGCCAGCAGGTCCGGGAAGAACACTGAAGCTTTCTTT.

This clonotype has ten or more counts. The chain links TRBV4-2 to TRBJ2-4; 7 bases map to TRBD2. CDR1 LGHNA and CDR2 YNFKEQ come from the germline V gene. After removal of 1 base from V and 0 bases from J, the junction contained 3 bases not matched to a gene. The CDR3 consists of 16 residues. In DNA, the CDR3 is TGTGCCAGCAGCCAAGCAGGACTAGTAGCCAAAAACATTCAGTACTTC. Translating gives CASSQAGLVAKNIQYF.

The J gene is TRBJ2-3, the V gene TRBV6-6; D may match TRBD1 or TRBD2 (5 bases each). The CDR3 runs to 12 residues. Germline CDR1 reads MNHNY; CDR2 reads SVGAGI (reference sequence). V was clipped by 5 bases and J by 14 bases, with 17 bases between them. The CDR3, as DNA: TGTGCCAGCAGTACTGGGGGACCTCCACTGTATTTT. The encoded protein is CASSTGGPPLYF.